The clone carrying this TCR beta chain was counted between two and nine times. The target antigen is unknown. J lost 0 bases, V lost 3 bases, and 8 bases had no gene match. Germline CDR1 reads MDHEN; CDR2 reads SYDVKM. The CDR3 sequence is 18 residues long. TCRdb called the 5' RACE reads again in MiXCR, with one record for every CDR3 protein. Among around 650,000 distinct CDR3 sequences listed, just over 7% were seen once. This sample was included in a study of identical twins. Study-level results: Cord blood's abundant beta clonotypes had fewer insertions, unlike memory repertoires.

The sample also formed part of further work on yellow fever vaccine responses in identical twins.

This TCR was sampled from a woman between 18 and 30 years old in good health. The sample taken for sequencing was PBMCs. The chain employs TRBV28 and TRBJ1-6; TRBD1 matches at 7 bases. The DNA of the CDR3 is TGTGCCAGCAGTTTTGGACAGGCGAGCTCCTCCTATAATTCACCCCTCCACTTT. It translates to CASSFGQASSSYNSPLHF.